Each of the 22 T cell receptor beta chains below was sequenced from the same sample in a study of blood T cell repertoires in COVID-19. Produced via immunoSEQ multiplex PCR; TCRdb's table is partial and in-frame only. Among roughly 43,000 clones listed, 70% to 90% were seen once. Source material: peripheral blood. These TCRs come from a human donor in a cohort sampled during active COVID-19.

The chain carries TRBV14 and TRBJ1-6; 9 nucleotides align to TRBD1. The CDR3 sequence is 17 residues long. Germline-derived CDR1 and CDR2 are SGHDN and FVKESK. J was trimmed by 5 bases and V by 4 bases; bases with no gene match: 9. In DNA form, the CDR3 reads TGTGCCAGCAGCCCATACGGGGGACAGGGAGATAATTCACCCCTCCACTTT. It codes for CASSPYGGQGDNSPLHF.

The chain uses TRBV28 and TRBJ1-4; a weak D match, TRBD1 (5 bases). With 5 bases removed from V and 5 bases from J, the gap between germline ends came to 15 bases. This CDR3 contains 15 residues. The V gene's germline CDR1 is MDHEN and CDR2 SYDVKM. The chain's CDR3 is CASSLAGLLNEKLFF. CDR3 nucleotides: TGTGCCAGCAGTCTCGCGGGACTCCTAAATGAAAAACTGTTTTTT.

The chain has TRBV7-3 and TRBJ2-1; D ambiguous. The CDR3 sequence is 14 residues long. The V gene lost 4 bases and the J gene lost 5 bases, with 12 bases spanning the gap. Germline CDR1 is SGHTA and CDR2 is FQGTGA. The CDR3 region has the DNA TGTGCCAGCAGCTCCTCCTTGGCTGACAATGAGCAGTTCTTC. Amino acid sequence: CASSSSLADNEQFF.

CDR3 in amino acids: CASSLLWDKGDPNTEAFF. CDR3 sequence (DNA): TGTGCCAGCAGCTTACTTTGGGATAAGGGGGACCCGAACACTGAAGCTTTCTTT. The chain links TRBV21-1 to TRBJ1-1; the listed D gene, TRBD1, was not tested against the DNA. TRBV21-1 counts as a pseudogene. This CDR3 has 18 residues.

In this sample, this clone turned up a few times. J is TRBJ1-5 and V is TRBV5-1; no clear D. The V end lost 2 bases, the J end lost 6 bases, and 18 bases lay between the germline ends. Looked up from germline, CDR1 is SGHRS and CDR2 is YFSETQ. The CDR3 length is 16 residues. CDR3 protein: CASSLIGPGEGQPQHF. Written as DNA, the CDR3 is TGCGCCAGCAGCTTAATAGGACCGGGAGAGGGTCAGCCCCAGCATTTT.

This clone was observed a handful of times. The genes are TRBV9 and TRBJ2-1; D perhaps matches TRBD2 (5 bases). The V end lost 4 bases, the J end lost 5 bases, and 13 bases lay between the germline ends. The CDR3 covers 14 residues. Germline CDR1 reads SGDLS; CDR2 reads YYNGEE. CDR3 in DNA: TGTGCCAGCAGCCTCCCGGGAAGACACAATGAGCAGTTCTTC. This encodes CASSLPGRHNEQFF.

The chain uses TRBV28 and TRBJ2-5, with D tentatively TRBD1 (6 bases). The closer fit of TRBJ2-7 to the DNA end suggests the J call may be wrong. Germline values: CDR1 MDHEN, CDR2 SYDVKM. The CDR3 totals 14 residues. CDR3 nucleotide sequence: TGTGCCAGCAGAGGGGGTGGTCTCTCCTACGAGCAGTACTTC. This codes for CASRGGGLSYEQYF.

The chain has TRBV19 and TRBJ1-5, with D perhaps TRBD1 (6 bases). V lost 1 base and J lost 7, with 14 bases in between. CDR1 and CDR2 (germline): LNHDA, SQIVND (reference sequence). There are 15 residues in the CDR3. The CDR3 spells CASSIGGGAGQPQHF. The CDR3 region has the DNA TGTGCCAGTAGTATAGGCGGGGGGGCAGGCCAGCCCCAGCATTTT.

This sequence joins TRBV20-1 and TRBJ1-2; D gene unclear. The germline V gene has CDR1 DFQATT and CDR2 SNEGSKA (reference sequence). This CDR3 contains 11 residues. Trimming pared 4 bases from V and 2 bases from J, leaving 5 bases between. The CDR3 region has the DNA TGCAGTGCTATCGCGAACTATGGCTACACCTTC. Translating it yields CSAIANYGYTF.

Details on this clone: At the DNA level, this CDR3 is encoded by other sequences in the same sample as well. The CDR3 region is CASSLGGEQYF. In nucleotides, the CDR3 is TGTGCCAGCAGTTTAGGCGGGGAGCAGTACTTC. The rearrangement joins TRBV12-3 or TRBV12-4 to TRBJ2-7; D is possibly TRBD2 (5 bases). This CDR3 comprises 11 residues. V was pared by 1 base and J by 7 bases, with 5 bases between.

CDR3 loop: CASSVAALYNEQFF. The CDR3, as DNA: TGTGCCAGCAGCGTAGCTGCACTCTACAATGAGCAGTTCTTC. The gene calls are TRBV9 and TRBJ2-1, with unresolved D. Looked up from germline, CDR1 is SGDLS and CDR2 is YYNGEE. V was shortened by 0 bases and J by 3 bases, with 7 bases between the two germline ends. The CDR3 is 14 residues long.

The V and J genes are TRBV27 and TRBJ1-1; maybe TRBD1 (5 bases). Germline V gene sequence: CDR1 MNHEY, CDR2 SMNVEV (reference sequence). Between the trimmed V and J ends, which lost 6 bases and 0 bases, there was a span of 14 bases. The CDR3 contains 15 residues. Here the CDR3 reads CASREGPQMNTEAFF. The CDR3 nucleotides read TGTGCCAGCAGGGAGGGGCCGCAGATGAACACTGAAGCTTTCTTT.

The chain is built from TRBV9 and TRBJ1-2; D call uncertain. This CDR3 is built from 13 residues. Trimming left V 5 bases short and J 4 bases short, with 12 bases between. The germline V gene has CDR1 SGDLS and CDR2 YYNGEE. CDR3 coding DNA: TGTGCCAGCAGAGCCGACCAGGCCTATGGCTACACCTTC. Translation: CASRADQAYGYTF.

The chain is built from TRBV5-1 and TRBJ2-2; D gene unclear. CDR1 and CDR2 from the germline V gene are SGHRS and YFSETQ. V gave up 1 base and J gave up 1 base, with 5 bases separating them. This CDR3 spans 14 amino acids. The CDR3 sequence is CASSLSVNTGELFF. The CDR3 region has the DNA TGCGCCAGCAGCTTGTCAGTGAACACCGGGGAGCTGTTTTTT.

This chain joins TRBV7-6 and TRBJ2-2, with a tentative D call TRBD1 (5 bases). V dropped 4 bases and J dropped 7 bases, with 13 bases sitting between them. CDR1 SGHVS and CDR2 FNYEAQ come from the germline V gene. The CDR3 runs to 14 residues. The CDR3 DNA sequence: TGTGCCAGCAGCTCTACATCAGGGTACGGGGAGCTGTTTTTT. It specifies CASSSTSGYGELFF.

The genes are TRBV25-1 and TRBJ2-7; 10 bases match TRBD1. V lost 3 bases to trimming and J lost 6 bases; unmatched junction nucleotides: 8. Germline V gene data show CDR1 as MGHDK and CDR2 as SYGVNS. CDR3 size: 15 residues. In DNA, the CDR3 is TGTGCCAGCAGTGAGACCGGACAGGGGGGGCGCGAGCAGTACTTC. This encodes CASSETGQGGREQYF.

V usage is TRBV5-6 and J usage is TRBJ2-3; no definite D call. Trimming pared 3 bases from V and 2 bases from J, leaving 10 bases between. Germline CDR1 SGHDT, CDR2 YYEEEE. The CDR3 extends over 14 amino acids. In nucleotides, the CDR3 is TGTGCCAGCAGCTCCCGCAGTCTCACAGATACGCAGTATTTT. This codes for CASSSRSLTDTQYF.

The V gene is TRBV21-1, the J gene TRBJ1-4; TRBD1 reflects the table's D call only, with no check against the DNA. TRBV21-1 is a documented pseudogene. CDR3 length equals 17 residues. The CDR3 loop is CASSRSRDRVSNEKLFF. Written as DNA, the CDR3 is TGTGCCAGCAGCAGGTCCCGGGACAGGGTTTCTAATGAAAAACTGTTTTTT.

The gene calls are TRBV3-1 (or the pseudogene TRBV3-2) and TRBJ2-1; 7 bases map to TRBD2. The CDR3 extends over 15 amino acids. Germline V lookup: CDR1 LGHDT, CDR2 YNNKEL (reference sequence). V lost 2 bases, J lost 3 bases, and 4 bases stayed unmatched. The DNA of the CDR3 is TGTGCCAGCAGCCAACGGGCTAGCGGCTACAATGAGCAGTTCTTC. Protein product: CASSQRASGYNEQFF.

The chain joins TRBV7-9 to TRBJ2-5; 8 bases are a match to TRBD2. This CDR3 has 17 residues. Per germline, CDR1 SEHNR and CDR2 FQNEAQ (reference sequence). V trimming: 4 bases; J trimming: 3 bases; junction bases outside the gene matches: 13. Here the CDR3 DNA reads TGTGCCAGCAGCTCCCCGGGGGGCGGGAGGAGAGAAGAGACCCAGTACTTC. Translating it yields CASSSPGGGRREETQYF.

The J gene is TRBJ2-7, the V gene TRBV5-8, with a tentative D call TRBD1 (5 bases). The germline V and J ends were trimmed by 2 bases and 6 bases, with 12 bases remaining between them. This CDR3 has 13 amino acids. Germline CDR1 is SGHTS and CDR2 is YDEGEE. Here the CDR3 DNA reads TGTGCCAGCAGCTTATTTACAGGAGCCGAGCAGTACTTC. This gives the protein CASSLFTGAEQYF.

The V gene is TRBV3-1 (or the pseudogene TRBV3-2), the J gene TRBJ2-7; maybe TRBD2 (6 bases). V lost 5 bases, J lost 2 bases, and 19 bases lay in between. This CDR3 comprises 16 residues. Germline V lookup: CDR1 LGHDT, CDR2 YNNKEL (reference sequence). The CDR3 is CASSWVGRGHPYEQYF. DNA for the CDR3: TGTGCCAGCAGCTGGGTTGGGCGGGGCCACCCCTACGAGCAGTACTTC.